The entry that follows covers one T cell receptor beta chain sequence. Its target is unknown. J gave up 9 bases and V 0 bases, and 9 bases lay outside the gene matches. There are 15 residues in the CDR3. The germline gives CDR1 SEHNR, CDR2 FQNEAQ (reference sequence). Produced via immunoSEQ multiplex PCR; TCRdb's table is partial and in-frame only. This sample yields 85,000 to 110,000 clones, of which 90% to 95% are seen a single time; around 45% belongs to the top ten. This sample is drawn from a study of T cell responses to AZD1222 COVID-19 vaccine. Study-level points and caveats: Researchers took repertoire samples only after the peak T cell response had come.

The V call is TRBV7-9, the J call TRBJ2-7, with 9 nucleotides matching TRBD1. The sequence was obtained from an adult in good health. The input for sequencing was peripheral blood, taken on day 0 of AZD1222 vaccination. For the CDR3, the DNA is TGTGCCAGCAGCTTAGCAACGGGGACAGGGATCGTGCAGTACTTC. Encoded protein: CASSLATGTGIVQYF.